Listed below are T cell receptor beta chains from one sample, sequenced in a study of cytomegalovirus exposure and HLA in healthy donors. Data came from immunoSEQ multiplex PCR; TCRdb stores just in-frame clones and leaves some out. The record lists about 160,000 clones, of which the ten most abundant hold 1.3%. Sequenced material: PBMCs. The receptor set was obtained from an older woman in good health and CMV-seronegative. Each CDR3 is given with its conserved first and last residue. Each record gives: J gene, D gene, V gene, CDR3 DNA, CDR3 protein. A D gene is named only where the DNA matches it firmly.

j_call: TRBJ2-1; d_call: TRBD2; v_call: TRBV10-1; cdr3_nt: TGCGCCAGCAGTTCACAAAGCGGGAGTAGGTATGAGCAGTTCTTC; cdr3_aa: CASSSQSGSRYEQFF
j_call: TRBJ1-6; d_call: .; v_call: TRBV7-3; cdr3_nt: TGTGCCAGCAGCCCCCGGGGCGGCGGGGCTAATAATTCACCCCTCCACTTT; cdr3_aa: CASSPRGGGANNSPLHF
j_call: TRBJ2-5; d_call: TRBD2; v_call: TRBV14; cdr3_nt: TGTGCCAGCAGCCAAAGACTGACTAGCGGGAGTCGAGAGACCCAGTACTTC; cdr3_aa: CASSQRLTSGSRETQYF
j_call: TRBJ2-1; d_call: TRBD1; v_call: TRBV7-2; cdr3_nt: TGTGCCAGCAGCCTAACCTGGCAGGGGGCGCGAAGTGAGCAGTTCTTC; cdr3_aa: CASSLTWQGARSEQFF
j_call: TRBJ2-1; d_call: TRBD2; v_call: TRBV5-4; cdr3_nt: TGTGCCAGCAGCTTGGCGGGGGGGCTTTGGGAGCAGTTCTTC; cdr3_aa: CASSLAGGLWEQFF
j_call: TRBJ1-2; d_call: TRBD1; v_call: TRBV7-9; cdr3_nt: TGTGCCAGCAGGAGGGGGCGGGAGGGCGATGGCTACACCTTC; cdr3_aa: CASRRGREGDGYTF
j_call: TRBJ2-7; d_call: .; v_call: TRBV7-3; cdr3_nt: TGTGCCAGCAGCTTAAGGCCGGGACAGGGACGGAAAATTAGCGGGAGCTCCTACGAGCAGTACTTC; cdr3_aa: CASSLRPGQGRKISGSSYEQYF
j_call: TRBJ2-1; d_call: TRBD2; v_call: TRBV11-2; cdr3_nt: TGTGCCAGCAGCTCCTATAGCGGGGGGGCGAGGGTCAATGAGCAGTTCTTC; cdr3_aa: CASSSYSGGARVNEQFF
j_call: TRBJ1-1; d_call: .; v_call: TRBV15; cdr3_nt: TGTGCCACCAGCAGTGGACTGGGGAACACTGAAGCTTTCTTT; cdr3_aa: CATSSGLGNTEAFF
j_call: TRBJ2-2; d_call: TRBD2; v_call: TRBV5-6; cdr3_nt: TGTGCCAGCAGCCCCGCGACCGGGAGGGTGACCGGGGAGCTGTTTTTT; cdr3_aa: CASSPATGRVTGELFF
j_call: TRBJ1-4; d_call: TRBD1; v_call: TRBV10-3; cdr3_nt: TGTGCCATCAGGCCCGACAGGGAAGGTGAAAAACTGTTTTTT; cdr3_aa: CAIRPDREGEKLFF
j_call: TRBJ2-7; d_call: TRBD2; v_call: TRBV7-6; cdr3_nt: TGTGCCAGCAGCTTAGAATCGGCGACTAGCGGCTACGAGCAGTACTTC; cdr3_aa: CASSLESATSGYEQYF
j_call: TRBJ2-3; d_call: TRBD2; v_call: TRBV7-7; cdr3_nt: TGTGCCAGCAGCCCGCAACTAGCGGGAGGAGATACGCAGTATTTT; cdr3_aa: CASSPQLAGGDTQYF
j_call: TRBJ2-1; d_call: .; v_call: TRBV5-4; cdr3_nt: TGTGCCAGCAGCTTGGATCCGGGTTCGGAGAATGAGCAGTTCTTC; cdr3_aa: CASSLDPGSENEQFF
j_call: TRBJ2-3; d_call: .; v_call: TRBV7-3; cdr3_nt: TGTGCCAGCAGCCAGAGCACAGATACGCAGTATTTT; cdr3_aa: CASSQSTDTQYF
j_call: TRBJ2-7; d_call: .; v_call: TRBV18; cdr3_nt: TGTGCCAGCTCACCAGACGGCGGCTCCTACGAGCAGTACTTC; cdr3_aa: CASSPDGGSYEQYF
j_call: TRBJ2-1; d_call: TRBD2; v_call: TRBV7-6; cdr3_nt: TGTGCCAGCAGCCAACCGCTAGCGGGGTACAATGAGCAGTTCTTC; cdr3_aa: CASSQPLAGYNEQFF
j_call: TRBJ1-1; d_call: TRBD1; v_call: TRBV6-6; cdr3_nt: TGTGCCAGCAGTTACGGAATGGGACAGCACACTGAAGCTTTCTTT; cdr3_aa: CASSYGMGQHTEAFF
j_call: TRBJ2-1; d_call: .; v_call: TRBV4-1; cdr3_nt: TGCGCCAGCAGCCCCCTTCGGGACAATTACAATGAGCAGTTCTTC; cdr3_aa: CASSPLRDNYNEQFF
j_call: TRBJ2-1; d_call: .; v_call: TRBV2; cdr3_nt: TGTGCCAGCAGTGAATATATGGCGGGGATCTACAATGAGCAGTTCTTC; cdr3_aa: CASSEYMAGIYNEQFF
j_call: TRBJ1-1; d_call: TRBD1; v_call: TRBV7-3; cdr3_nt: TGTGCCAGCAGCCCAACCGGGACAGGGGAAACTGAAGCTTTCTTT; cdr3_aa: CASSPTGTGETEAFF
j_call: TRBJ1-2; d_call: .; v_call: TRBV27; cdr3_nt: TGTGCCAGCAGTCCCCGCTGGGGGGGCGCGGGGTATGGCTACACCTTC; cdr3_aa: CASSPRWGGAGYGYTF
j_call: TRBJ2-6; d_call: TRBD1; v_call: TRBV14; cdr3_nt: TGTGCCAGCAGCCTAATACAGGGGCCTGGGGCCAACGTCCTGACTTTC; cdr3_aa: CASSLIQGPGANVLTF
j_call: TRBJ2-5; d_call: .; v_call: TRBV27; cdr3_nt: TGTGCCAGCAGTTCGGACAGTTTGGCGCAGTACTTC; cdr3_aa: CASSSDSLAQYF
j_call: TRBJ2-1; d_call: .; v_call: TRBV19; cdr3_nt: TGTGCCAGTAGCCGCGGAGGAGGGGCCTACAATGAGCAGTTCTTC; cdr3_aa: CASSRGGGAYNEQFF
j_call: TRBJ2-1; d_call: .; v_call: TRBV12-5; cdr3_nt: TGTGCTAGTGGTTTGGTAGCCGGGGGTCCCTACAATGAGCAGTTCTTC; cdr3_aa: CASGLVAGGPYNEQFF
j_call: TRBJ1-3; d_call: .; v_call: TRBV10-3; cdr3_nt: TGTGCCATCAGTGATGGAGGGGCGGGAAACACCATATATTTT; cdr3_aa: CAISDGGAGNTIYF
j_call: TRBJ1-3; d_call: .; v_call: TRBV18; cdr3_nt: TGTGCCAGCTCGCTAGACCGATTCTCTGGAAACACCATATATTTT; cdr3_aa: CASSLDRFSGNTIYF
j_call: TRBJ1-6; d_call: TRBD1; v_call: TRBV11-1; cdr3_nt: TGTGCCAGCAGCATTATCTCGGGACAGTCGGGTTCACCCCTCCACTTT; cdr3_aa: CASSIISGQSGSPLHF
j_call: TRBJ1-1; d_call: TRBD1; v_call: TRBV7-2; cdr3_nt: TGTGCCAGCAGCCAAGGCGGGACAGTGAACACTGAAGCTTTCTTT; cdr3_aa: CASSQGGTVNTEAFF
j_call: TRBJ2-5; d_call: .; v_call: TRBV25-1; cdr3_nt: TGTGCCAGCGCCAGGGATCTCTACGGAGAGACCCAGTACTTC; cdr3_aa: CASARDLYGETQYF
j_call: TRBJ1-2; d_call: .; v_call: TRBV10-2; cdr3_nt: TGCGCCAGCAGTGACGCAGGGCAAGGTGCGGGCTACACCTTC; cdr3_aa: CASSDAGQGAGYTF
j_call: TRBJ1-6; d_call: .; v_call: TRBV30; cdr3_nt: TGTGCCTGGAACCCGGGAGGCCCTAATTCACCCCTCCACTTT; cdr3_aa: CAWNPGGPNSPLHF
j_call: TRBJ1-1; d_call: .; v_call: TRBV5-6; cdr3_nt: TGTGCCAGCAGCTCCCGGGGGAGGAACACTGAAGCTTTCTTT; cdr3_aa: CASSSRGRNTEAFF
j_call: TRBJ2-7; d_call: TRBD1; v_call: TRBV6-5; cdr3_nt: TGTGCCAGCAGTTATCACGGGACAGGGGACTACGAGCAGTACTTC; cdr3_aa: CASSYHGTGDYEQYF
j_call: TRBJ2-7; d_call: .; v_call: TRBV21-1; cdr3_nt: TGTGCCAGCAGCATCGACAGGCCTGGCGAGCAGTACTTC; cdr3_aa: CASSIDRPGEQYF
j_call: TRBJ1-5; d_call: .; v_call: TRBV19; cdr3_nt: TGTGCCAGTAGTATAGCCCCTCGTCGGGGAGGCGGCGGCAATCAGCCCCAGCATTTT; cdr3_aa: CASSIAPRRGGGGNQPQHF
j_call: TRBJ2-2; d_call: TRBD2; v_call: TRBV11-2; cdr3_nt: TGTGCCAGCAGTTATGAAGCGGGAGTCGGGGAGCTGTTTTTT; cdr3_aa: CASSYEAGVGELFF
j_call: TRBJ1-1; d_call: .; v_call: TRBV11-3; cdr3_nt: TGTGCCAGCAGCTTAGGCGGAGGTGCGGACACTGAAGCTTTCTTT; cdr3_aa: CASSLGGGADTEAFF